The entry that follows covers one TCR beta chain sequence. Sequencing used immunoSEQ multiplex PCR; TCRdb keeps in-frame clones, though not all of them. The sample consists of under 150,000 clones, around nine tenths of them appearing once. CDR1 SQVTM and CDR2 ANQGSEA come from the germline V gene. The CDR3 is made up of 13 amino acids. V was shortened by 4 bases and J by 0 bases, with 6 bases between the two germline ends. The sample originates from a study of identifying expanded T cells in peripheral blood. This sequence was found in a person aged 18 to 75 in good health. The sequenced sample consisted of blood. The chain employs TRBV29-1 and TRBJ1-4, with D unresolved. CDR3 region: CSVAATTNEKLFF. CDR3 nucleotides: TGCAGCGTTGCAGCCACAACTAATGAAAAACTGTTTTTT.